The 4 T cell receptor beta chains below were found in one sample sequenced in a study of read filtering for tumor transcriptome and immune sequencing. Molecular barcoded adaptors covering alpha/delta and beta/gamma chains were used on 400 ng RNA. TCRdb passed the reads through MiXCR, listing each CDR3 protein once. The sample records about 39,000 distinct CDR3 sequences, 14% being singletons. The sample comprised a population of CD138-negative cells sorted from bone marrow. The receptors were sampled from a donor older than 35 with multiple myeloma.

This clonotype was found many times. The genes are TRBV4-1 and TRBJ1-4; TRBD1 matches at 7 bases. Losses at the gene ends were 4 bases for V and 7 bases for J; bases not matched to a gene: 6. CDR3 size: 14 residues. Germline CDR1 and CDR2: MGHRA and YSYEKL. CDR3 coding DNA: TGCGCCAGCAGCCCGACAGGGTTTCGTGAAAAACTGTTTTTT. This encodes CASSPTGFREKLFF.

This clonotype was observed at least ten times. The chain uses TRBV4-2 and TRBJ1-1, with D unclear. This CDR3 comprises 15 residues. V gave up 1 base and J gave up 1 base, with 10 bases separating them. The germline V gene has CDR1 LGHNA and CDR2 YNFKEQ. The CDR3 nucleotides read TGTGCCAGCAGCCAAGGGGTGTCAAAGAACACTGAAGCTTTCTTT. It codes for CASSQGVSKNTEAFF.

There are many counts of this clonotype. This sequence joins TRBV7-8 and TRBJ2-2, with a tentative D call TRBD2 (6 bases). This CDR3 spans 18 amino acids. CDR1 SGHVS and CDR2 FQNEAQ come from the germline V gene. V was clipped by 3 bases and J by 0 bases, with 17 bases between them. CDR3 region: CASSFLRGLAANTGELFF. In DNA form, the CDR3 reads TGTGCCAGCAGCTTTCTGCGGGGCCTTGCCGCGAACACCGGGGAGCTGTTTTTT. The full variable domain, with the rest looked up from reference TRBV7-8 and TRBJ2-2, is GAGVSQSPRYKVAKRGQDVALRCDPISGHVSLFWYQQALGQGPEFLTYFQNEAQLDKSGLPSDRFFAERPEGSVSTLKIQRTQQEDSAVYLCASSFLRGLAANTGELFFGEGSRLTVL.

This clonotype was seen repeatedly, ten times or more. The rearrangement joins TRBV6-2 or TRBV6-3 to TRBJ2-5, with 7 bases fitting TRBD1. The CDR3 loop spans 15 amino acids. V dropped 0 bases and J dropped 5; count of bases not matched to a gene: 6. In germline, CDR1 is MNHEY, CDR2 SVGEGT. CDR3: CASSYSTGMLETQYF. The CDR3 bases are TGTGCCAGCAGTTACTCGACAGGGATGTTGGAGACCCAGTACTTC.